Below are 21 T cell receptor beta chains sequenced from a single sample in a study of cytomegalovirus exposure and HLA in healthy donors. A multiplex PCR was run with 60 Vbeta primers and 13 Jbeta primers. Repertoires were generated with immunoSEQ multiplex PCR, while TCRdb's copy carries only in-frame clones and drops some. The repertoire table contains around 76,000 clones. The sequenced sample consisted of PBMCs. These receptors came from a woman aged 55-69 years in good health and CMV-seronegative.

The V gene is TRBV7-9, the J gene TRBJ2-5, with D possibly matching TRBD1 (6 bases). V was trimmed by 4 bases and J by 5 bases, leaving 8 bases between them. CDR1 SEHNR and CDR2 FQNEAQ come from the germline V gene (reference sequence). This CDR3 is built from 12 residues. CDR3 loop: CASSSQGETQYF. The DNA of the CDR3 is TGTGCCAGCAGCTCCCAGGGGGAGACCCAGTACTTC.

The CDR3 sequence: CASGLEGTSGGQFF. The CDR3 DNA reads as TGTGCTAGTGGTTTGGAAGGGACTAGCGGGGGGCAGTTCTTC. The genes are TRBV12-5 and TRBJ2-1, with 14 bases identical to TRBD2. The V gene's germline CDR1 is LGHNT and CDR2 FRNRAP. Trimming at V came to 1 base and at J to 12 bases, leaving 2 bases not matched to a gene. The CDR3 extends over 14 amino acids.

This chain joins TRBV9 and TRBJ2-1, with TRBD2 matching 7 bases. CDR3 length equals 13 residues. V lost 0 bases, J lost 14 bases, and 8 bases stayed unmatched. Germline CDR1 reads SGDLS; CDR2 reads YYNGEE. DNA of the CDR3: TGTGCCAGCAGCGTAGGCCGGGAGGAAGGGAAGTTCTTC. It translates to CASSVGREEGKFF.

This rearrangement joins TRBV6-5 to TRBJ1-2; tentatively, D is TRBD1 (6 bases). Germline lookup yields CDR1 MNHEY and CDR2 SVGAGI. The ends were cut back, 4 bases at V and 2 bases at J, with 14 bases in the middle. The CDR3 runs to 15 residues. The DNA of the CDR3 is TGTGCCAGCAGTTCGGACAGAAGCAGCAACTATGGCTACACCTTC. Its protein is CASSSDRSSNYGYTF.

The chain links TRBV11-3 to TRBJ2-5, with 15 positions matching TRBD2. Trimming removed 4 bases from V and 4 bases from J; junction bases left unmatched: 4. Germline loops: CDR1 SGHNT, CDR2 YENEEA. The CDR3 is 16 residues long. CDR3 region: CASSWGLAGGSETQYF. CDR3 sequence (DNA): TGTGCCAGCAGCTGGGGACTAGCGGGAGGATCAGAGACCCAGTACTTC.

The genes are TRBV6-4 and TRBJ2-1, with 16 positions matching TRBD2. Germline values: CDR1 MRHNA, CDR2 SNTAGT. V was pared by 7 bases and J by 8 bases, with 5 bases of the junction left unmatched. This CDR3 spans 15 amino acids. The CDR3 spells CASTGTSGRAYEQFF. In DNA, the CDR3 is TGTGCCAGCACCGGGACTAGCGGGAGGGCCTATGAGCAGTTCTTC.

V usage is TRBV11-2 and J usage is TRBJ2-3; 10 positions agree with TRBD2. V was pared by 5 bases and J by 5 bases, with 19 bases of the junction left unmatched. CDR3 length: 19 amino acids. CDR1 is SGHAT, CDR2 FQNNGV, per germline. CDR3 region: CASSLTRLAGPLVGDTQYF. CDR3 nucleotide sequence: TGTGCCAGCAGCCTTACACGACTAGCGGGCCCCTTAGTCGGAGATACGCAGTATTTT.

The chain recombines TRBV5-1 with TRBJ2-1; perhaps TRBD1 as D (6 bases). In germline, CDR1 is SGHRS, CDR2 YFSETQ. This CDR3 is built from 12 residues. Trimming stripped 4 bases from V and 9 bases from J, with 11 bases between. For the CDR3, the DNA is TGCGCCAGCAGCGCGCAGGGGTCTGAGCAGTTCTTC. Its translation: CASSAQGSEQFF.

The rearrangement links TRBV5-4 to TRBJ2-3; TRBD2 agrees at 8 bases. V lost 4 bases to trimming and J lost 1 base; unmatched junction nucleotides: 11. This CDR3 comprises 17 residues. Looked up from germline, CDR1 is SGHNT and CDR2 is YYREEE (reference sequence). This CDR3 reads CASSPPTSVSRTDTQYF. In DNA, the CDR3 is TGTGCCAGCAGCCCTCCGACTAGCGTCTCCCGCACAGATACGCAGTATTTT.

The chain recombines TRBV6-4 with TRBJ1-2; TRBD1 aligns across 7 bases. CDR1 MRHNA and CDR2 SNTAGT come from the germline V gene. This CDR3 has 15 residues. J gave up 4 bases and V 2 bases, and 7 bases lay outside the gene matches. CDR3 DNA: TGTGCCAGCAGTGACACTCGCCGACAGGGCTATGGCTACACCTTC. This translates into CASSDTRRQGYGYTF.

The chain combines TRBV5-1 with TRBJ1-1; tentative D call: TRBD1 (6 bases). V was shortened by 0 bases and J by 8 bases, with 14 bases between the two germline ends. CDR1 SGHRS and CDR2 YFSETQ come from the germline V gene. The CDR3 totals 14 residues. The CDR3 here is CASSLGGRGGEAFF. CDR3 in DNA: TGCGCCAGCAGCTTGGGCGGGCGCGGGGGCGAAGCTTTCTTT.

V usage is TRBV15 and J usage is TRBJ2-7, with D tentatively TRBD2 (6 bases). Germline lookup yields CDR1 LNHNV and CDR2 YYDKDF (reference sequence). V was trimmed by 5 bases and J by 6 bases, leaving 14 bases between them. The CDR3 covers 13 residues. The CDR3 loop reads CATSRVTSFEQYF. The CDR3 DNA follows: TGTGCCACCAGCCGAGTGACTAGTTTCGAGCAGTACTTC.

About this clone: The CDR3 does not close with the conserved phenylalanine or tryptophan, likely indicating a read error. The chain couples TRBV7-2 to TRBJ1-3; D ambiguous. Trimming stripped 1 base from V and 4 bases from J, with 11 bases between. Germline values: CDR1 SGHTA, CDR2 FQGNSA. The CDR3 consists of 15 residues. CDR3: CASSLGVLTGNTIYL. The CDR3 DNA reads TGTGCCAGCAGCTTAGGGGTACTGACAGGAAACACCATATATCTT.

The chain couples TRBV5-4 to TRBJ1-3; no clear D gene. The V end lost 4 bases, the J end lost 0 bases, and 8 bases lay between the germline ends. Germline V gene data show CDR1 as SGHNT and CDR2 as YYREEE (reference sequence). CDR3 size: 14 residues. The CDR3 DNA is TGTGCCAGCAGCCCTGGGAGCTCTGGAAACACCATATATTTT. Protein sequence: CASSPGSSGNTIYF.

The chain recombines TRBV5-1 with TRBJ2-1, with 7 bases aligning to TRBD1. V shed 4 bases and J 0 bases; nucleotides not matched to a gene: 7. The CDR3 covers 16 residues. Germline loops: CDR1 SGHRS, CDR2 YFSETQ. The CDR3 is CASSRTGASSYNEQFF. CDR3 bases: TGCGCCAGCAGCCGTACAGGGGCCAGCTCCTACAATGAGCAGTTCTTC.

Written as DNA, the CDR3 is TGTGCCAGCAGCCCGCAACTTAAGGGACTAGCGGGAGGGCCCACCTACGAGCAGTACTTC. Protein product: CASSPQLKGLAGGPTYEQYF. The chain carries TRBV16 and TRBJ2-7; 16 bases are shared with TRBD2. Trimming at V came to 4 bases and at J to 2 bases, leaving 14 bases not matched to a gene. This CDR3 is built from 20 residues. CDR1 and CDR2 (germline): KGHSY, FQNENV.

The chain has TRBV18 and TRBJ1-6; the D gene is possibly TRBD1 (5 bases). Trimming removed 4 bases at V and 0 bases at J, with 13 bases between. CDR3 length: 17 residues. From germline, CDR1 is KGHSH and CDR2 LQKENI. DNA of the CDR3: TGTGCCAGCTCACGGGACTCCCAAAGCTCCTATAATTCACCCCTCCACTTT. It encodes CASSRDSQSSYNSPLHF.

V usage is TRBV10-2 and J usage is TRBJ2-7; 11 bases fit TRBD1. Unmatched junction bases numbered 14, after V lost 6 bases and J lost 1 base. Germline V gives CDR1 WSHSY, CDR2 SAAADI. The CDR3 has 18 residues. CDR3 coding DNA: TGCGCCAGCAGCTTTCTTAACCAGGGACAGGGGGTGTCCTACGAGCAGTACTTC. This sequence encodes CASSFLNQGQGVSYEQYF.

The chain couples TRBV4-2 to TRBJ1-5; D possibly corresponds to TRBD1 (6 bases). Germline CDR1 and CDR2: LGHNA and YNFKEQ. The CDR3 totals 15 residues. Trimming removed 3 bases at V and 3 bases at J, with 12 bases between. CDR3 protein: CASSQVDRNNQPQHF. The CDR3 bases are TGTGCCAGCAGCCAGGTGGACAGAAACAATCAGCCCCAGCATTTT.

The chain couples TRBV27 to TRBJ2-3, with TRBD1 as a possible D gene (6 bases). Germline CDR1 is MNHEY and CDR2 is SMNVEV (reference sequence). CDR3 size: 14 residues. V lost 6 bases and J 1 base, leaving 11 bases between the germline ends. CDR3 nucleotide sequence: TGTGCCAGCAGGGTGTCAGGGGGCACAGATACGCAGTATTTT. Its translation is CASRVSGGTDTQYF.

This chain uses TRBV7-9 with TRBJ1-6; D is uncertain. The germline V and J ends were trimmed by 5 bases and 7 bases, with 12 bases remaining between them. Germline-derived CDR1 and CDR2 are SEHNR and FQNEAQ (reference sequence). CDR3 length equals 14 residues. The CDR3 protein is CASSPRTGNSPLHF. In DNA, the CDR3 is TGTGCCAGCAGCCCAAGGACGGGGAATTCACCCCTCCACTTT.